This paragraph reports one T cell receptor (beta chain). The target antigen is unknown. The CDR3 is 14 amino acids. CDR1 and CDR2 (germline): SNHLY, FYNNEI. This PCR relied on a set of 60 Vbeta primers and 13 Jbeta primers. Sequenced by immunoSEQ multiplex PCR; TCRdb stores in-frame clones only, minus some. This table holds roughly 100,000 clones, more than 60% found once. The record originates from a study of cytomegalovirus exposure and HLA in healthy donors. Healthy bone marrow donors formed the donor group. Overall study findings and caveats: The later analysis indicated that the majority of CMV-associated TCR beta chains appeared HLA-restricted. According to an earlier analysis, most TCR beta V segments yielded productive rearrangements about 87% or about 30% of the time. Later analysis identified a missense DCLRE1C variant that was linked to TCR beta V- and J-gene trimming.

Sample: PBMCs. This TCR came from a man aged 40-50 years in good health and CMV-seronegative. The chain is built from TRBV2 and TRBJ2-5; 11 nucleotides match TRBD1. The J call could be wrong; TRBJ2-7 is a better fit for the DNA end. The CDR3 here is CASSSDRGLYEQYF. DNA of the CDR3: TGTGCCAGCAGTTCGGACAGGGGGCTCTACGAGCAGTACTTC.